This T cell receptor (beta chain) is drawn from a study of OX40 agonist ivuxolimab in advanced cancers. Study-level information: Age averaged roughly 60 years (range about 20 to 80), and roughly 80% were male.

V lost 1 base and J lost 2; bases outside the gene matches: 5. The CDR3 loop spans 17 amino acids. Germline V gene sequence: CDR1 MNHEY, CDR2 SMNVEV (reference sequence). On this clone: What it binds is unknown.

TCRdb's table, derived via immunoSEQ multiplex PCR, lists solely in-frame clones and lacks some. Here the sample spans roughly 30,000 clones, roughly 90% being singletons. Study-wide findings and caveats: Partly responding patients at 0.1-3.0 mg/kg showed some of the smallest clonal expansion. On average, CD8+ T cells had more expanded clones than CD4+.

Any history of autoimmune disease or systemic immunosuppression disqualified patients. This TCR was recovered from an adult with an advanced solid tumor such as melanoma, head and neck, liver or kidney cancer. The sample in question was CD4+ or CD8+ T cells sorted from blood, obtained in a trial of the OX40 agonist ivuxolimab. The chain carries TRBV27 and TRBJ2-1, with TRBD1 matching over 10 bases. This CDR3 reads CASSLLDGTGAYNEQFF. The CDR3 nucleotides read TGTGCCAGCAGTTTATTGGACGGGACAGGGGCCTACAATGAGCAGTTCTTC.